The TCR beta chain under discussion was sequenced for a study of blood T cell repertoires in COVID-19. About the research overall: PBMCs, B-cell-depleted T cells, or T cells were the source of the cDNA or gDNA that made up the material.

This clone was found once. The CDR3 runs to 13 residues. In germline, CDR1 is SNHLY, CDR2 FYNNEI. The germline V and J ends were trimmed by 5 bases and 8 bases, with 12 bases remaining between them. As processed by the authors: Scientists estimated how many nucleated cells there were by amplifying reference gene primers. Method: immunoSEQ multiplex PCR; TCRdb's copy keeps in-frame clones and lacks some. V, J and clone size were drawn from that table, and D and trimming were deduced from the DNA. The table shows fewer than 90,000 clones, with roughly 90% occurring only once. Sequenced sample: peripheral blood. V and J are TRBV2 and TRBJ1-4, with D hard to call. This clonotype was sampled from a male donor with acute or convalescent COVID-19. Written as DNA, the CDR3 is TGTGCCAGCAGTTTAAGTCCTGAGGAAAAACTGTTTTTT. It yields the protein CASSLSPEEKLFF.